Listed here is a single T cell receptor beta chain. This sample was included in a study of blood T cell repertoires in COVID-19. The wider study: Samples representing acute and convalescent COVID-19 were sourced from the United States, Italy and Spain. PBMCs, B-cell-depleted T cells, or T cells provided the cDNA or gDNA that made up the material.

In the study's own analysis: For nucleated cells, counts were estimated from reference gene primer amplification. Clones were sequenced by immunoSEQ multiplex PCR, and TCRdb holds only the in-frame ones, with some missing. For V, J and clone size, that table is used; D and trimming come from the DNA. The profile shows more than 60,000 clones, about 85% of them singletons. The CDR3 totals 13 residues. Looked up from germline, CDR1 is SGHAT and CDR2 is FQNNGV. V dropped 8 bases and J dropped 7; count of bases not matched to a gene: 10. The clonotype originates from a man aged 60-69 years with active or convalescent COVID-19. The chain is built from TRBV11-2 and TRBJ1-2, with TRBD1 matching over 7 bases. Sequenced material: peripheral blood. CDR3 coding DNA: TGTGCCAGCGATACCAGGGGGGCGCGTGGCTACACCTTC. This sequence encodes CASDTRGARGYTF.